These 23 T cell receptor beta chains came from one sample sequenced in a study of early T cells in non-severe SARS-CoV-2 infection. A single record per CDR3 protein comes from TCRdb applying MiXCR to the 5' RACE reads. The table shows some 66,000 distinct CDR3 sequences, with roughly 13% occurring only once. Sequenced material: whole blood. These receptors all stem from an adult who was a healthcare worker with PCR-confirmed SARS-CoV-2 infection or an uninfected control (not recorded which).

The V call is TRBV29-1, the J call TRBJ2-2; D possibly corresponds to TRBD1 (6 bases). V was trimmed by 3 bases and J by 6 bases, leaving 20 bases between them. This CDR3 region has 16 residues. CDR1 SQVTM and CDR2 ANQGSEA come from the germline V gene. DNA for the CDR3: TGCAGCGTTGAGGGCAGGAACCCGGCAGGGGCCGGGGAGCTGTTTTTT. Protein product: CSVEGRNPAGAGELFF.

In DNA, the CDR3 is TGTGCCAGCGGGCGGGAAGCCTACGAGCAGTACTTC. Translating it yields CASGREAYEQYF. The genes are TRBV6-6 and TRBJ2-7, with D possibly matching TRBD2 (6 bases). The ends were cut back, 8 bases at V and 2 bases at J, with 10 bases in the middle. The V gene's germline CDR1 is MNHNY and CDR2 SVGAGI (reference sequence). The CDR3 has 12 residues.

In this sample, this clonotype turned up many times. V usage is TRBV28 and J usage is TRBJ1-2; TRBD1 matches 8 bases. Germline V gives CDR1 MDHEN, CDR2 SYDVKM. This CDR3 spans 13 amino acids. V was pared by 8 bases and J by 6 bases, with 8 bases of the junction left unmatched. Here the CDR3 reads CASSRARGHGYTF. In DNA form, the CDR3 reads TGTGCCAGCTCACGGGCCAGGGGGCATGGCTACACCTTC.

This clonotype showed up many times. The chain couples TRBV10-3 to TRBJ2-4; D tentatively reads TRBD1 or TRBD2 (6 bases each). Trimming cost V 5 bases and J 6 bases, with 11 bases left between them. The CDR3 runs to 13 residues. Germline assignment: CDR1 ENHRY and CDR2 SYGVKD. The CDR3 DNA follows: TGTGCCATCAGTTCGCCGGGGGCAAACATTCAGTACTTC. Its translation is CAISSPGANIQYF.

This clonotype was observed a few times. The CDR3, as DNA: TGTGCCAGCAGCCGGGACAGGGGTGGCGAGCAGTACTTC. Residues: CASSRDRGGEQYF. This chain uses TRBV11-3 with TRBJ2-7; 10 positions match TRBD1. CDR3 length: 13 residues. With 5 bases clipped from V and 6 bases from J, the junction kept 4 bases outside the gene matches. Germline V gene lookup returns CDR1 SGHNT and CDR2 YENEEA.

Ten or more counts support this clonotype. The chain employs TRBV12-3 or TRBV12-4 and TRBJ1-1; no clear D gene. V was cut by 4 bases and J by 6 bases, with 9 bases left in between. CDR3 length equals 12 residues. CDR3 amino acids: CASSSTSAEAFF. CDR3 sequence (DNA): TGTGCCAGCAGTTCGACATCAGCTGAAGCTTTCTTT.

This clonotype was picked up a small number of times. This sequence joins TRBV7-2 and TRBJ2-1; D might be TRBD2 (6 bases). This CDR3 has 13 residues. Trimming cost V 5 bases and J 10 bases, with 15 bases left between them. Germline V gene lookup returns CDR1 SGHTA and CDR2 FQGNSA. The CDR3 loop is CASSLRTRGEQFF. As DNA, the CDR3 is TGTGCCAGCAGCCTAAGGACTCGGGGGGAGCAGTTCTTC.

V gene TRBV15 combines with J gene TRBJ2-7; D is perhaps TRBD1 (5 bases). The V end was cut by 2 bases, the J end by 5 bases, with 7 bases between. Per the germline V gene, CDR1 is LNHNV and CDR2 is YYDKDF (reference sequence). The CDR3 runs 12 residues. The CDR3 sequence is CATSRLQDEQYF. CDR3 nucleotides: TGTGCCACCAGCAGATTACAGGACGAGCAGTACTTC. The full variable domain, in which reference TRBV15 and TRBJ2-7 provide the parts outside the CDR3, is DAMVIQNPRYQVTQFGKPVTLSCSQTLNHNVMYWYQQKSSQAPKLLFHYYDKDFNNEADTPDNFQSRRPNTSFCFLDIRSPGLGDTAMYLCATSRLQDEQYFGPGTRLTVT.

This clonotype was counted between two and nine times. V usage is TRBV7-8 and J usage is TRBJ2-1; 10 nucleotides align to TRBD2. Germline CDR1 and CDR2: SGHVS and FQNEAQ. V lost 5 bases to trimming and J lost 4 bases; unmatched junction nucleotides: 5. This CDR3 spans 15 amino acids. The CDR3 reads CASSTRAGGYNEQFF. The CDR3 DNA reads TGTGCCAGCAGCACCCGAGCGGGAGGGTACAATGAGCAGTTCTTC.

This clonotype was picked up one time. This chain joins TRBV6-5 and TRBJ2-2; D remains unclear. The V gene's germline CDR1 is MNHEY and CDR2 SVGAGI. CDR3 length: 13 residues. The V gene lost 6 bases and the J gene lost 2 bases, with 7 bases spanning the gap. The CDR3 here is CASRRHNTGELFF. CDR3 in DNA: TGTGCCAGCAGACGCCATAACACCGGGGAGCTGTTTTTT.

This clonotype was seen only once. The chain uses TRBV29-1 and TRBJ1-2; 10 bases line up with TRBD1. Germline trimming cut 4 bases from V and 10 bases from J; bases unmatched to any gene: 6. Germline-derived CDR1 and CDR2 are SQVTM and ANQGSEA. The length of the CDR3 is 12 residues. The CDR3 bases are TGCAGCGTTGCCGGGACAGGGGTCGCCTACACCTTC. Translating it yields CSVAGTGVAYTF.

CDR3 sequence reads: CASSRGTGSSEQYF. Here the CDR3 DNA reads TGTGCCAGCAGCCGCGGGACAGGCTCTTCCGAGCAGTACTTC. The chain links TRBV7-9 to TRBJ2-7, with 8 positions matching TRBD1. There are 14 residues in the CDR3. The V gene end was trimmed by 5 bases and the J gene end by 6 bases; junction bases not matched to a gene: 9. Germline lookup yields CDR1 SEHNR and CDR2 FQNEAQ (reference sequence).

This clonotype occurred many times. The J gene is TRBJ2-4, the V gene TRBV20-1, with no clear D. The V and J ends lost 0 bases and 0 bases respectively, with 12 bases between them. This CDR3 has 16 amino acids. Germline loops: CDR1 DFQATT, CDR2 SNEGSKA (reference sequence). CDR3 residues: CSARDVGVLAKNIQYF. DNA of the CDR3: TGCAGTGCTAGAGATGTTGGGGTCTTAGCCAAAAACATTCAGTACTTC.

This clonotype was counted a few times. CDR3: CASSLGLAGDEQYF. The CDR3 bases are TGTGCCAGCAGCTTGGGACTAGCGGGAGACGAGCAGTACTTC. The rearrangement links TRBV7-6 to TRBJ2-7; TRBD2 matches at 14 bases. This CDR3 comprises 14 residues. Looked up from germline, CDR1 is SGHVS and CDR2 is FNYEAQ. V was clipped by 3 bases and J by 5 bases; unmatched bases: 0.

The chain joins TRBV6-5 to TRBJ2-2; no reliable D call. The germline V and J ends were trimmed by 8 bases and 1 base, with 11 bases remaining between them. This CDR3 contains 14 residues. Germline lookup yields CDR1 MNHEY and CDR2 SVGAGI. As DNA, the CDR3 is TGTGCCAGCTTAGAAAGGATGAACACCGGGGAGCTGTTTTTT. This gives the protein CASLERMNTGELFF.

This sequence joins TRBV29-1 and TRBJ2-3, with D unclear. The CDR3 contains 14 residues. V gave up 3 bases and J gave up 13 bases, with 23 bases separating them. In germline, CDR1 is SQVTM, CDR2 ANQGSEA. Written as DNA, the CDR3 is TGCAGCGTTGAGACCCCCTCGGACCGCCGGGCGGAGTATTTT. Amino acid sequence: CSVETPSDRRAEYF.

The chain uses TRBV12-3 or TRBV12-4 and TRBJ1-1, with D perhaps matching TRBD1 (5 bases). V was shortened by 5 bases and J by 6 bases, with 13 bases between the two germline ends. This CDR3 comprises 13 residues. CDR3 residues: CASSVSGVPEAFF. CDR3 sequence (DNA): TGTGCCAGCAGTGTCTCGGGGGTACCTGAAGCTTTCTTT.

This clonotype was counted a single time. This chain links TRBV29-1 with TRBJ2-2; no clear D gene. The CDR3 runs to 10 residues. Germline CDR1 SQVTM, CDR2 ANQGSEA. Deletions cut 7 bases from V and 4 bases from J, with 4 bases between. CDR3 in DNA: TGCAGCGAGAGCACCGGGGAGCTGTTTTTT. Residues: CSESTGELFF.

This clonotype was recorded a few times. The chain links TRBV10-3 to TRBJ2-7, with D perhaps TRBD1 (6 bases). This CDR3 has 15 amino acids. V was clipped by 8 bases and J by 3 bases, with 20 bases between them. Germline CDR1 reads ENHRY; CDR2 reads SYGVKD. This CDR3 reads CAISATGNAGYEQYF. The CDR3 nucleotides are TGTGCCATCTCGGCCACAGGGAATGCGGGCTACGAGCAGTACTTC.

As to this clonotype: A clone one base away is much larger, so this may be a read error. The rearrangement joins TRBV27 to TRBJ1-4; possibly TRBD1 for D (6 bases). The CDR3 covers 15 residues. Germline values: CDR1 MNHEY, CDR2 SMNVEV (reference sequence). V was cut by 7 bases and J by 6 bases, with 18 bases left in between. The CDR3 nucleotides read TGTGCCAGCAACCCCGACAGGAACCTTTATGAAAAACTGTTTTTT. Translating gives CASNPDRNLYEKLFF.

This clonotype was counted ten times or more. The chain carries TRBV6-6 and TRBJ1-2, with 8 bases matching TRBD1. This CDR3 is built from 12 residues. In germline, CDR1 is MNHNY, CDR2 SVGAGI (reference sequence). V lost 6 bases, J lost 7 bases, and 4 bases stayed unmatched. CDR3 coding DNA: TGTGCCAGCAGCCTAGGACAGGGTGGCTACACCTTC. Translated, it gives CASSLGQGGYTF.

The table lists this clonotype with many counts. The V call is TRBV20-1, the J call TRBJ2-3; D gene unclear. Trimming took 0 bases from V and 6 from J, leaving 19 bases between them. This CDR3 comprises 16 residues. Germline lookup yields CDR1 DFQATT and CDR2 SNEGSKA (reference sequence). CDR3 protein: CSARDIGGVSLDTQYF. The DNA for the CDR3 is TGCAGTGCTAGAGATATCGGCGGAGTCTCTCTGGATACGCAGTATTTT.

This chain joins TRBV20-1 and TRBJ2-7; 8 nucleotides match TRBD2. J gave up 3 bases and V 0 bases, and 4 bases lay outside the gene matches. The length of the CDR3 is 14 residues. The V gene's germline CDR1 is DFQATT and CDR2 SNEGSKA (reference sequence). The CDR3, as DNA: TGCAGTGCTAGAGAGGGCGGGGGGCTCTACGAGCAGTACTTC. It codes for CSAREGGGLYEQYF.